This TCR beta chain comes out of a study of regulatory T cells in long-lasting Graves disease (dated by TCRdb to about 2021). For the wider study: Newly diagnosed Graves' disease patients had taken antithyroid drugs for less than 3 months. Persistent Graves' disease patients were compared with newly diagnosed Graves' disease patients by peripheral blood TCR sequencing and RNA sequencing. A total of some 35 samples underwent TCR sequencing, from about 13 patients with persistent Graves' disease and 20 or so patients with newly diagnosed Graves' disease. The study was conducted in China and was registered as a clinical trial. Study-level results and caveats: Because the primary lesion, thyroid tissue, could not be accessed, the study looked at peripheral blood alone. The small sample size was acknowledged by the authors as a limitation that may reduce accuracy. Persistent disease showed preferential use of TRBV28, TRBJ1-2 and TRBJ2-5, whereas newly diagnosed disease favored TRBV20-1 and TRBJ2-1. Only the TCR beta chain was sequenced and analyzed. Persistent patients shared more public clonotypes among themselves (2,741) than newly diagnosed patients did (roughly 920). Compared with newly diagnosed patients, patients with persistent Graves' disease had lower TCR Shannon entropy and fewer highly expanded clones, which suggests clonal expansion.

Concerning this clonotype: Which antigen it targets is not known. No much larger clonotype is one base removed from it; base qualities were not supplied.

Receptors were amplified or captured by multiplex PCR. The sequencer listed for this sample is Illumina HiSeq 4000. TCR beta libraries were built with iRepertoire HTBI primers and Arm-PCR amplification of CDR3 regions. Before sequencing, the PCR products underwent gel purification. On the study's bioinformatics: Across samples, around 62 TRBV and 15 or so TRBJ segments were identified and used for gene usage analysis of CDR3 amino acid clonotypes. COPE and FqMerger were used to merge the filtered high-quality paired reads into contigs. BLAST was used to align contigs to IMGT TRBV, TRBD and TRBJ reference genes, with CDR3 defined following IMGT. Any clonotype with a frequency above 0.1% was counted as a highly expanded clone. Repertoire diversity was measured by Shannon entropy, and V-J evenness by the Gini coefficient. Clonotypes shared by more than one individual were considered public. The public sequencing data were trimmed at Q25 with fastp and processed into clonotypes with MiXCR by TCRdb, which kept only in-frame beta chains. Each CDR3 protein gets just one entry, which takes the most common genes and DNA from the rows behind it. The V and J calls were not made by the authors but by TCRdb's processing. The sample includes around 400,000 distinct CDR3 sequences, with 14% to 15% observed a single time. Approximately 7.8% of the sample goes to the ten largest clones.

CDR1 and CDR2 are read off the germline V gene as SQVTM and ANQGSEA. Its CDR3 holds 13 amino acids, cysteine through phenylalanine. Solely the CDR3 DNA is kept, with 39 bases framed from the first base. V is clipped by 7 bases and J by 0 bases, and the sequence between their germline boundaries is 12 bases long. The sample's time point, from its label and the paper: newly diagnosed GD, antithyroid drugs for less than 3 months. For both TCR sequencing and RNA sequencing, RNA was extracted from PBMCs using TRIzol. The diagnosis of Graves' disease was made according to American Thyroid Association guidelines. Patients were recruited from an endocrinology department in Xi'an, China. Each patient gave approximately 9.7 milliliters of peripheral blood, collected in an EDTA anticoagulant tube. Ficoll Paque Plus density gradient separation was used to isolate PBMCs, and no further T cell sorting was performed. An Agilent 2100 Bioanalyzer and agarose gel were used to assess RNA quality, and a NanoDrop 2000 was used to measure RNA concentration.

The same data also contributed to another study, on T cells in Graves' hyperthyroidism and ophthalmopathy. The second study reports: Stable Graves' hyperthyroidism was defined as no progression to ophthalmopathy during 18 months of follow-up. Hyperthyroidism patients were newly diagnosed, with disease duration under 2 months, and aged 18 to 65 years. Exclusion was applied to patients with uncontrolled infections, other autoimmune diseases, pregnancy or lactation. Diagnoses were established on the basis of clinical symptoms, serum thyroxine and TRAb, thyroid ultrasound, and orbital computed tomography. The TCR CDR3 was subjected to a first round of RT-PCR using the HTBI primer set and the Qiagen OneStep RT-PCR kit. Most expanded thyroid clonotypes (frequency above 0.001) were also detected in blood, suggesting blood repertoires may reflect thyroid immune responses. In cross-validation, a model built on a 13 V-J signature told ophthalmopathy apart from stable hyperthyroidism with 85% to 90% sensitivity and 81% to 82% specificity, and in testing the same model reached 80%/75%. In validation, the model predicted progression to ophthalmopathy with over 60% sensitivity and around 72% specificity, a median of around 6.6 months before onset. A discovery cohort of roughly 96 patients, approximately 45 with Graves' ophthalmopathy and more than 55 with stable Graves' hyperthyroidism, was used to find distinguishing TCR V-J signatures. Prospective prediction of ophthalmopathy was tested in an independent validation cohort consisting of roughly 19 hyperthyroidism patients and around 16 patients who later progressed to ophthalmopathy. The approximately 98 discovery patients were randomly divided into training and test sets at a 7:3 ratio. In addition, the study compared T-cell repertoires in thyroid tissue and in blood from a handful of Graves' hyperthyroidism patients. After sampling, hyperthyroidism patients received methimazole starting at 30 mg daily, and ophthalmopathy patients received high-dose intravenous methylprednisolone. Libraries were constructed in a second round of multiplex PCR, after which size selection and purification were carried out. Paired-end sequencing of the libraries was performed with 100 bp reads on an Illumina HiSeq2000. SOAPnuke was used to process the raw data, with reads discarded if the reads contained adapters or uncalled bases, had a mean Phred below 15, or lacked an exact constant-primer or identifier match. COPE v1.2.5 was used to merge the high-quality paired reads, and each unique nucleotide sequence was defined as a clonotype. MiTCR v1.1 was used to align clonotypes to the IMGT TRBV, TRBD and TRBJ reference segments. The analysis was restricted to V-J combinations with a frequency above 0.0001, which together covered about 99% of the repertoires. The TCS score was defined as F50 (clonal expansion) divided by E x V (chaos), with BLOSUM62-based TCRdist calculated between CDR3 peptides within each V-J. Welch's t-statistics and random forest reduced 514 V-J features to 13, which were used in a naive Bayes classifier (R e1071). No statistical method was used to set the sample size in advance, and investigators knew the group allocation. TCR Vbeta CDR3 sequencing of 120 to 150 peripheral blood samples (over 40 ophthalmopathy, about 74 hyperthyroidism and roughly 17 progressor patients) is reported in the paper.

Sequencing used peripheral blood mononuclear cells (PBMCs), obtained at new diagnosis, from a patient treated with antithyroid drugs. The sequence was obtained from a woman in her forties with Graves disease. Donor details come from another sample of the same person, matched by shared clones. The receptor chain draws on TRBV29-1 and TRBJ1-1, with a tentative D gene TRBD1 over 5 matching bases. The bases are TGCAGCGCCCGGGACTGGGTGAACACTGAAGCTTTCTTT. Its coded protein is CSARDWVNTEAFF.